The clone carrying this T cell receptor (beta chain) was observed many times. TCRdb re-derived calls from the 5' RACE reads in MiXCR, one entry per CDR3 protein. The sample gives roughly 150,000 distinct CDR3 sequences, around 7% of which show up once; under 3% is in the top ten. The entry originates in a study of T cells after yellow fever vaccination. V trimming: 4 bases; J trimming: 3 bases; junction bases outside the gene matches: 7. There are 16 residues in the CDR3. Germline V lookup: CDR1 SGHRS, CDR2 YFSETQ. The receptor was derived from a young man who received the YFV17D yellow fever vaccine. The chain couples TRBV5-1 to TRBJ2-2; 9 nucleotides align to TRBD1. Sequenced here: CD4+ T cells sorted from PBMCs, sampled 5 days after the first yellow fever vaccination. This CDR3 reads CASSGGQGMDTGELFF. In nucleotides, the CDR3 is TGCGCCAGCAGCGGGGGACAGGGTATGGACACCGGGGAGCTGTTTTTT. The variable domain in full, with the rest retrieved from reference TRBV5-1 and TRBJ2-2, is KAGVTQTPRYLIKTRGQQVTLSCSPISGHRSVSWYQQTPGQGLQFLFEYFSETQRNKGNFPGRFSGRQFSNSRSEMNVSTLELGDSALYLCASSGGQGMDTGELFFGEGSRLTVL.